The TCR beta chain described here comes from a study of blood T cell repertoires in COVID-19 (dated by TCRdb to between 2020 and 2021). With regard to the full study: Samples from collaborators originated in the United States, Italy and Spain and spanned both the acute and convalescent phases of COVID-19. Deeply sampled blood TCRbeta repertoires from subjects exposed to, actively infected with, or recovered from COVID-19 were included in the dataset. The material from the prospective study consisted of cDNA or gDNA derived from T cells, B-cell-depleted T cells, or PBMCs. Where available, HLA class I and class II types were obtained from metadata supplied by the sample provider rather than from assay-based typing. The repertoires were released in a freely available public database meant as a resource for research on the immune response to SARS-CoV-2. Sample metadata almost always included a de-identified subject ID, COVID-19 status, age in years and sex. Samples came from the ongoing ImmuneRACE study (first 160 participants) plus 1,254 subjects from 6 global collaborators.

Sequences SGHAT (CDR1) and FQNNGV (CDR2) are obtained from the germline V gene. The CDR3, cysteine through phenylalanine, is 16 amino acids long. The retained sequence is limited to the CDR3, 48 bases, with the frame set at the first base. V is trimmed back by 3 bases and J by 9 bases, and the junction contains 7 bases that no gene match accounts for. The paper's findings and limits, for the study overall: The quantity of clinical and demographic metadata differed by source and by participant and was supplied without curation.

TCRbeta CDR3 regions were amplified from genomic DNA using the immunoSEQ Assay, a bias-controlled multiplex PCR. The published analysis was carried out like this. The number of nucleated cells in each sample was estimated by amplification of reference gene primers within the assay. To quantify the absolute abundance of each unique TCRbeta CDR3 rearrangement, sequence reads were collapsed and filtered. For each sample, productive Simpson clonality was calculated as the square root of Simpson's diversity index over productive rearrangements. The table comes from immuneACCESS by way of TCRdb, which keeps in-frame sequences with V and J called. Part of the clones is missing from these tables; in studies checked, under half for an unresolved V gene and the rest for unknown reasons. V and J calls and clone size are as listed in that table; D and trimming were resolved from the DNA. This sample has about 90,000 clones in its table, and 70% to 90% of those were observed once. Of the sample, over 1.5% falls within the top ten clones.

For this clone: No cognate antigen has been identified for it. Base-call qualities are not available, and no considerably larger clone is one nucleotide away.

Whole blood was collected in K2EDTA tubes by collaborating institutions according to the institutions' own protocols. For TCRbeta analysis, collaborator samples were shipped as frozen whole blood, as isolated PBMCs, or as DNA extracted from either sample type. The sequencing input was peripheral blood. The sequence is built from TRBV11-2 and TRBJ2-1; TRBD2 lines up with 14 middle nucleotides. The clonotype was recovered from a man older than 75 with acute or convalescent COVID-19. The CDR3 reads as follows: CASSFEGLAGVFEQFF. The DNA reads TGTGCCAGCAGCTTTGAGGGACTAGCGGGAGTCTTTGAGCAGTTCTTC.